Below, 32 T cell receptor beta chains from the same sample are listed, as sequenced in a study of cytomegalovirus exposure and HLA in healthy donors (TCRdb year 2017). The method was the immunoSEQ multiplex PCR assay. For the multiplex PCR, a mixture combining 60 forward primers for TCR Vbeta segments and 13 reverse primers for TCR Jbeta segments was used. TCRdb took this table from immuneACCESS and kept in-frame rearrangements with V and J called. Such tables lack part of the clones; where checked against another copy, unresolved V genes explain under half of the gap, and the rest is unexplained. The sample table records 90,000 or so clones; 80% to 90% of these occur just once. The ten largest clones add up to about 3.4% of the sample. Material: PBMCs. These receptors all come from a man aged 30-40 years in good health and CMV-seropositive.

This clone occurred a few times. The chain uses TRBV1 and TRBJ1-4. TRBV1 is a pseudogene. This CDR3 is built from 13 residues. Here the CDR3 DNA reads TGCACCAGCAGCCTCCCACGGGGTGAAAAACTGTTTTTT. Residues: CTSSLPRGEKLFF.

The genes are TRBV10-2 and TRBJ1-5; TRBD1 is a possible D gene (6 bases). Per the germline V gene, CDR1 is WSHSY and CDR2 is SAAADI. The germline V and J ends were trimmed by 3 bases and 7 bases, with 10 bases remaining between them. The CDR3 sequence is 13 residues long. The CDR3: CASSDGQMQPQHF. For the CDR3, the DNA is TGCGCCAGCAGTGATGGACAGATGCAGCCCCAGCATTTT.

The rearrangement uses TRBV4-3 and TRBJ2-3; 8 bases match TRBD2. CDR1 is LGHNA and CDR2 is YSLEER in the germline V gene. The CDR3 is 16 amino acids. V was pared by 0 bases and J by 0 bases, with 2 bases of the junction left unmatched. The CDR3 loop reads CASSQDASGSTDTQYF. DNA of the CDR3: TGCGCCAGCAGCCAAGACGCTAGCGGGAGCACAGATACGCAGTATTTT.

The chain carries TRBV6-1 and TRBJ1-5; D call uncertain. CDR1 is MNHNS and CDR2 is SASEGT in the germline V gene. Deletions cut 2 bases from V and 6 bases from J, with 14 bases between. The CDR3 sequence is 15 residues long. In nucleotides, the CDR3 is TGTGCCAGCAGTGAAAACCCCGGGGTGGGTCAGCCCCAGCATTTT. Amino acids: CASSENPGVGQPQHF.

The J gene is TRBJ1-1, the V gene TRBV2; D remains unclear. V lost 4 bases and J 1 base, leaving 7 bases between the germline ends. The CDR3 extends over 13 amino acids. Germline CDR1 and CDR2: SNHLY and FYNNEI. The CDR3 DNA reads TGTGCCAGCAGTGGGGAGGCGAACACTGAAGCTTTCTTT. This codes for CASSGEANTEAFF.

The chain uses TRBV4-1 and TRBJ2-1; TRBD2 aligns across 7 bases. The CDR3 spans 17 residues. Trimming removed 1 base from V and 0 bases from J; junction bases left unmatched: 6. Germline V gene sequence: CDR1 MGHRA, CDR2 YSYEKL. CDR3 in amino acids: CASSQGLWGGSYNEQFF. CDR3 in DNA: TGCGCCAGCAGCCAAGGGTTATGGGGGGGCTCCTACAATGAGCAGTTCTTC.

The chain joins TRBV10-3 to TRBJ1-1, with 9 nucleotides matching TRBD1. The CDR3 has 14 amino acids. The germline V gene has CDR1 ENHRY and CDR2 SYGVKD. V shed 0 bases, J shed 10 bases, and the junction held 6 bases outside the gene matches. The CDR3 DNA reads TGTGCCATCAGTGAGTCGGGGGACAGGGTCCGAGCTTTCTTT. Amino acid sequence: CAISESGDRVRAFF.

The chain links TRBV7-2 to TRBJ1-5, with D unresolved. Trimming took off 1 base at V and 3 bases at J, with 7 bases between the two ends. The CDR3 consists of 14 residues. Germline loops: CDR1 SGHTA, CDR2 FQGNSA. The CDR3 region has the DNA TGTGCCAGCAGCTTAGAACAGTACAATCAGCCCCAGCATTTT. Translated, it gives CASSLEQYNQPQHF. Supplemented by reference TRBV7-2 and TRBJ1-5, the full variable domain reads GAGVSQSPSNKVTEKGKDVELRCDPISGHTALYWYRQSLGQGLEFLIYFQGNSAPDKSGLPSDRFSAERTGGSVSTLTIQRTQQEDSAVYLCASSLEQYNQPQHFGDGTRLSIL.

The V and J genes are TRBV10-3 and TRBJ2-7; TRBD2 aligns across 7 bases. From germline, CDR1 is ENHRY and CDR2 SYGVKD. V was pared by 4 bases and J by 7 bases, with 13 bases of the junction left unmatched. CDR3 length equals 15 residues. The CDR3 sequence is CAISGGDYRADEQYF. The CDR3 region has the DNA TGTGCCATCAGTGGTGGGGACTATCGCGCTGATGAGCAGTACTTC.

This clone was recorded many times. The chain has TRBV10-3 and TRBJ1-5; 10 bases are shared with TRBD1. There are 12 residues in the CDR3. Germline loops: CDR1 ENHRY, CDR2 SYGVKD. After removal of 9 bases from V and 5 bases from J, the junction contained 1 base not matched to a gene. The DNA for the CDR3 is TGTGCCATAGGGACAGGGGATCAGCCCCAGCATTTT. As protein: CAIGTGDQPQHF.

The chain is built from TRBV5-5 and TRBJ1-4, with D hard to call. CDR3 size: 15 residues. Looked up from germline, CDR1 is SGHKS and CDR2 is YYEKEE (reference sequence). V lost 5 bases, J lost 7 bases, and 18 bases lay in between. The CDR3 sequence: CASRPNPLFGEKLFF. The CDR3 DNA sequence: TGTGCCAGCAGACCGAACCCCCTTTTCGGTGAAAAACTGTTTTTT.

As concerns this clone: One junction end disagrees with the germline gene, perhaps due to a read error. The chain's CDR3 is CASSSGGNQPQHF. The CDR3, as DNA: TGTGCCAGCAGCTCAGGGGGCAACCAGCCCCAGCATTTT. The chain recombines TRBV11-2 with TRBJ1-5; 8 bases are shared with TRBD1. Germline V lookup: CDR1 SGHAT, CDR2 FQNNGV. CDR3 size: 13 residues.

A few counts support this clone. The V and J genes are TRBV11-3 and TRBJ2-1, with 9 bases lining up with TRBD1. Germline-derived CDR1 and CDR2 are SGHNT and YENEEA. Losses at the gene ends were 1 base for V and 10 bases for J; bases not matched to a gene: 11. This CDR3 contains 16 residues. The CDR3 coding sequence is TGTGCCAGCAGCTTAGGGAGAAGGGACAGGGATTCCGAGCAGTTCTTC. Protein sequence: CASSLGRRDRDSEQFF. Full variable domain (remainder filled in from reference TRBV11-3 and TRBJ2-1): EAGVVQSPRYKIIEKKQPVAFWCNPISGHNTLYWYLQNLGQGPELLIRYENEEAVDDSQLPKDRFSAERLKGVDSTLKIQPAELGDSAVYLCASSLGRRDRDSEQFFGPGTRLTVL.

The rearrangement links TRBV25-1 to TRBJ1-4; the match to TRBD1 covers 7 bases. Trimming cost V 3 bases and J 5 bases; bases outside gene matches: 6. The CDR3 is made up of 15 amino acids. CDR1 is MGHDK and CDR2 is SYGVNS in the germline V gene. In nucleotides, the CDR3 is TGTGCCAGCAGTGATCGACAGGGACAGAATGAAAAACTGTTTTTT. Residues: CASSDRQGQNEKLFF.

This clone was detected only a few times. The chain links TRBV7-9 to TRBJ1-4; a weak D match, TRBD1 (6 bases). The CDR3 is 16 residues long. V was clipped by 3 bases and J by 8 bases, with 19 bases between them. Looked up from germline, CDR1 is SEHNR and CDR2 is FQNEAQ (reference sequence). In nucleotides, the CDR3 is TGTGCCAGCAGCTTCGGAGGACAGCGAGCAGCGGAAAAACTGTTTTTT. It translates to CASSFGGQRAAEKLFF.

This chain links TRBV28 with TRBJ2-2; no clear D gene. CDR1 and CDR2 (germline): MDHEN, SYDVKM. Trimming stripped 3 bases from V and 6 bases from J, with 14 bases between. The CDR3 contains 15 residues. The CDR3 loop is CASSFAPPRSGELFF. The CDR3 DNA sequence: TGTGCCAGCAGTTTTGCCCCCCCCAGGTCCGGGGAGCTGTTTTTT.

The rearrangement links TRBV7-9 to TRBJ1-5; 7 bases line up with TRBD1. The length of the CDR3 is 15 residues. Germline trimming cut 7 bases from V and 8 bases from J; bases unmatched to any gene: 14. The germline V gene encodes CDR1 SEHNR and CDR2 FQNEAQ (reference sequence). DNA for the CDR3: TGTGCCAGCACTAAAGGGGGCACGGGTAGGGAGCCCCAGCATTTT. Protein sequence: CASTKGGTGREPQHF.

The chain carries TRBV5-1 and TRBJ1-1; maybe TRBD1 (6 bases). Trimming stripped 3 bases from V and 0 bases from J, with 15 bases between. The germline V gene encodes CDR1 SGHRS and CDR2 YFSETQ. CDR3 size: 16 residues. The CDR3 sequence: CASSSRGRDMNTEAFF. The CDR3 region has the DNA TGCGCCAGCAGCTCTCGGGGCAGGGACATGAACACTGAAGCTTTCTTT.

The J gene is TRBJ1-6, the V gene TRBV30; 7 nucleotides line up with TRBD1. Germline V gene sequence: CDR1 GTSNPN, CDR2 SVGIG (reference sequence). The CDR3 totals 13 residues. The J segment lost 7 bases and the V segment lost 1 base, leaving 1 base of the junction unmatched. For the CDR3, the DNA is TGTGCCTGGAGTGAACAGGGGAATTCACCCCTCCACTTT. It specifies CAWSEQGNSPLHF.

The gene calls are TRBV7-2 and TRBJ1-4; 7 nucleotides match TRBD1. V trimming: 3 bases; J trimming: 8 bases; junction bases outside the gene matches: 3. The CDR3 length is 13 residues. CDR1 SGHTA and CDR2 FQGNSA come from the germline V gene. The CDR3 here is CASSLGQREKLFF. The CDR3 DNA reads TGTGCCAGCAGCTTGGGACAGAGAGAAAAACTGTTTTTT.

The CDR3 nucleotides are TGTGCCAGCAGCCGAAGGGCAGGGGACCCCTACGAGCAGTACTTC. It is translated as CASSRRAGDPYEQYF. The chain couples TRBV7-2 to TRBJ2-7; tentatively, D is TRBD1 (6 bases). Looked up from germline, CDR1 is SGHTA and CDR2 is FQGNSA. V was shortened by 5 bases and J by 2 bases, with 16 bases between the two germline ends. This CDR3 region has 15 residues.

This clone occurred a few times. The genes are TRBV7-2 and TRBJ1-4; no definite D call. Deletions cut 2 bases from V and 8 bases from J, with 9 bases between. There are 13 residues in the CDR3. CDR1 is SGHTA, CDR2 FQGNSA, per germline. CDR3 DNA: TGTGCCAGCAGCTTACGGGGTGGGGAAAAACTGTTTTTT. Translation: CASSLRGGEKLFF.

The chain combines TRBV6-4 with TRBJ2-1, with D possibly TRBD2 on 6 matching bases. Deletions cut 6 bases from V and 8 bases from J, with 14 bases between. Germline loops: CDR1 MRHNA, CDR2 SNTAGT. The CDR3 runs 13 residues. The CDR3 DNA reads TGTGCCAGCAGCCGGGACTTCACGGATGAGCAGTTCTTC. Amino acids: CASSRDFTDEQFF.

The chain is built from TRBV5-1 and TRBJ1-1; perhaps TRBD1 as D (5 bases). CDR1 SGHRS and CDR2 YFSETQ come from the germline V gene. V lost 3 bases to trimming and J lost 4 bases, with 19 bases between them. CDR3 length equals 16 residues. The DNA for the CDR3 is TGCGCCAGCAGCTCGACTACCGGGGGAAAGGGCACTGAAGCTTTCTTT. It specifies CASSSTTGGKGTEAFF.

This clone is termed large. The V gene is TRBV6-5, the J gene TRBJ2-7; TRBD2 matches at 7 bases. The CDR3 has 13 residues. Germline V lookup: CDR1 MNHEY, CDR2 SVGAGI. Trimming removed 5 bases from V and 5 bases from J; junction bases left unmatched: 6. Here the CDR3 reads CASSTAGRHEQYF. CDR3 coding DNA: TGTGCCAGCAGTACAGCGGGGCGCCACGAGCAGTACTTC.

V gene TRBV29-1 combines with J gene TRBJ2-1; 8 positions match TRBD1. Losses at the gene ends were 6 bases for V and 6 bases for J; bases not matched to a gene: 7. Germline CDR1 and CDR2: SQVTM and ANQGSEA. The CDR3 is 13 amino acids. The CDR3, as DNA: TGCAGCGTGAACAGGGGGTCTCGCAATGAGCAGTTCTTC. Translating it yields CSVNRGSRNEQFF.

The chain combines TRBV28 with TRBJ2-1, with TRBD1 identical over 7 bases. The germline V gene encodes CDR1 MDHEN and CDR2 SYDVKM. The CDR3 is 14 amino acids. V shed 6 bases and J 6 bases; nucleotides not matched to a gene: 8. In nucleotides, the CDR3 is TGTGCCAGCAGCCGCGACAGGGTGGTCAATGAGCAGTTCTTC. As protein: CASSRDRVVNEQFF.

Regarding this clone: One end of the junction is discordant with germline, which a read error may explain. This chain connects TRBV7-9 to TRBJ2-6; no clear D. The CDR3 is 15 residues long. Germline V lookup: CDR1 SEHNR, CDR2 FQNEAQ (reference sequence). CDR3 in DNA: TGCGCCAGCAGCCAAGACTTTTCTGGGGCCAACGTCCTGACTTTC. Protein sequence: CASSQDFSGANVLTF. The whole variable domain, filled in from reference TRBV7-9 and TRBJ2-6, reads DTGVSQNPRHKITKRGQNVTFRCDPISEHNRLYWYRQTLGQGPEFLTYFQNEAQLEKSRLLSDRFSAERPKGSFSTLEIQRTEQGDSAMYLCASSQDFSGANVLTFGAGSRLTVL.

The chain carries TRBV14 and TRBJ1-5; 10 nucleotides line up with TRBD1. Per the germline V gene, CDR1 is SGHDN and CDR2 is FVKESK. The CDR3 has 15 amino acids. J lost 2 bases, V lost 5 bases, and 3 bases had no gene match. The CDR3: CASSATGGRNQPQHF. The CDR3 nucleotides are TGTGCCAGCAGCGCGACAGGGGGCCGCAATCAGCCCCAGCATTTT.

The chain joins TRBV6-4 to TRBJ1-1; D gene uncertain. Germline CDR1 reads MRHNA; CDR2 reads SNTAGT. This CDR3 is built from 13 residues. Trimming removed 5 bases from V and 1 base from J, with 8 bases in between. The CDR3 spells CASSSQRNTEAFF. The CDR3 DNA reads as TGTGCCAGCAGTTCACAGAGGAACACTGAAGCTTTCTTT.

This clone was seen a handful of times. V and J are TRBV6-6 and TRBJ1-6; no firm D call. Germline loops: CDR1 MNHNY, CDR2 SVGAGI (reference sequence). Trimming removed 4 bases at V and 7 bases at J, with 8 bases between. There are 13 residues in the CDR3. The CDR3 here is CASSFSGNSPLHF. CDR3 DNA: TGTGCCAGCAGTTTTTCGGGGAATTCACCCCTCCACTTT.

This clone was counted only a few times. The chain is built from TRBV5-1 and TRBJ2-3; possibly TRBD1 for D (6 bases). Germline loops: CDR1 SGHRS, CDR2 YFSETQ. The CDR3 sequence is 14 residues long. Trimming stripped 4 bases from V and 2 bases from J, with 11 bases between. CDR3 sequence reads: CASSDGQFTDTQYF. CDR3 nucleotides: TGCGCCAGCAGCGATGGACAGTTCACAGATACGCAGTATTTT.